Listed here are 2 T cell receptor beta chains from one sample, sequenced in a study of blood T cell repertoires in COVID-19. Method: immunoSEQ multiplex PCR; TCRdb's copy keeps in-frame clones and lacks some. The sample includes around 300,000 clones, just under 90% of them seen just once. The material sequenced was PBMCs or T cells enriched from blood (not recorded which). The receptors were sampled from a woman aged 60 to 75 who had recovered from COVID-19.

CDR3 residues: CASSESPRGRAFF. The CDR3 DNA is TGTGCCAGCAGTGAATCCCCCAGGGGTAGAGCTTTCTTT. The chain joins TRBV6-1 to TRBJ1-1; possible D gene TRBD1, 6 bases. The CDR3 spans 13 residues. V dropped 2 bases and J dropped 10 bases, with 14 bases sitting between them. Germline CDR1 reads MNHNS; CDR2 reads SASEGT.

The rearrangement links TRBV3-1 (or the pseudogene TRBV3-2) to TRBJ2-2; the match to TRBD2 covers 13 bases. The V gene's germline CDR1 is LGHDT and CDR2 YNNKEL (reference sequence). The CDR3 runs 18 residues. The V segment lost 5 bases and the J segment 5 bases; nucleotides outside the gene matches: 11. CDR3 sequence: CASSFPGLAGTLTGELFF. The CDR3 DNA sequence: TGTGCCAGCAGCTTCCCGGGACTAGCGGGAACGTTGACCGGGGAGCTGTTTTTT.